This T cell receptor beta chain was identified during a study of breast tumors, draining lymph nodes, adjacent tissues (dated by TCRdb to 2016 to 2018). For the study in its entirety: Breast cancer patients provided tumor, adjacent nontumor tissue and axillary lymph nodes, and the study compared the TCR beta repertoires across these three sources. The study aimed to assess the relationships and possible T-cell exchange between tumor, surrounding tissue and draining lymph node repertoires in human breast cancer.

The instrument given in TCRdb is Illumina HiSeq 2000. TCR beta chain libraries were generated by multiplex PCR amplification. The amplified TCR beta chain products were analyzed by high-throughput sequencing. The public reads were run again by TCRdb, first through fastp at Q25 and then through MiXCR, and only productive beta chains were kept. Identical CDR3 protein sequences are pooled into one entry, listed with their most common genes and DNA. The sample data list fewer than 200,000 distinct CDR3 sequences, and around 33% of these were observed just once. The top ten clones comprise around 4% of the sample. A word on this clonotype: Its antigen is not yet known. Nothing much larger sits one base from this clone, and base qualities are not available.

The research as a whole found: Tumor and nontumor tissue repertoires were significantly more similar in luminal-like than in basal-like breast cancer. The conclusion that tumor T cells originate in lymph nodes was presented as consistent with a hypothesis rather than as directly demonstrated. The data were considered consistent with most tumor T cells being derived from the lymph node and subsequently expanding within tumor tissue. Tumor T-cell repertoires showed less diversity than lymph node repertoires and more diversity than nontumor tissue repertoires, and tumor T-cell repertoires showed preferential V and J gene usage.

The lymph node samples were taken from the axillary draining lymph nodes of breast cancer patients. This receptor was obtained from a female donor with breast cancer. Some clones in this sample may be carry-over from other donors' samples. Sequenced input: axillary lymph node tissue.

The CDR3 loop reads CAISDQGGNTIYF. The base sequence is TGTGCCATCAGTGATCAAGGAGGAAACACCATATATTTT. The receptor chain draws on TRBV10-3 and TRBJ1-3, with no confident D gene call. V loses 3 bases, J loses 4 bases, and the germline ends lie 7 bases apart. Inclusive of the bounding cysteine and phenylalanine, the CDR3 is 13 residues long. Of the read, only the CDR3 DNA is kept; its 39 bases are in frame from base 1. According to the germline V gene, CDR1 reads ENHRY and CDR2 reads SYGVKD.